The sequence of this TCR beta chain was determined in a study of CD8 T cells in ankylosing spondylitis. The CDR3 extends over 17 amino acids. Germline values: CDR1 DFQATT, CDR2 SNEGSKA (reference sequence). V lost 3 bases and J lost 3; bases outside the gene matches: 7. Study-level results: What appeared characteristic of ankylosing spondylitis blood was a TCR beta motif of fewer than ten highly homologous variants. Clones tied to disease were said to be significantly enriched in matched ankylosing spondylitis synovial fluid. Disease-associated clones were CD8+ and fairly uncommon in peripheral blood.

TCRdb ran MiXCR on the 5' RACE reads and lists one entry per CDR3 protein. Of 670,000 or so distinct CDR3 sequences in the sample, roughly 19% are singletons; the top ten hold under 20%. The table lists this clonotype with a few counts. What it recognizes is unknown. This chain joins TRBV20-1 and TRBJ2-1, with 14 bases that match TRBD2. The sequence was collected from a male donor with ankylosing spondylitis. The sequencing input was blood, either unsorted or a sorted T cell fraction (not recorded which). The CDR3 loop reads CSARGLAGDRFYNEQFF. CDR3 in DNA: TGCAGTGCTAGGGGACTAGCGGGAGATAGGTTCTACAATGAGCAGTTCTTC.